One and the same sample provided the 30 T cell receptor beta chains below, sequenced in a study of CD8 T cells in Susac syndrome. After extraction with the RNeasy kit, about 0.5 to 1 ug of the RNA was reverse transcribed using random hexamers. One entry per CDR3 protein, called by TCRdb with MiXCR from the immunoSEQ multiplex PCR reads. The table shows about 140,000 distinct CDR3 sequences, with roughly 94% occurring only once. Sequenced: CD8+ T cells from PBMCs. Source of these receptors: a human donor with Susac syndrome.

The CDR3 nucleotides are TGTGCCAGCAGCTTAGGATCTAGCGGAGAGCAGTTCTTC. This gives the protein CASSLGSSGEQFF. The genes are TRBV7-8 and TRBJ2-1, with 7 bases fitting TRBD2. The CDR3 is made up of 13 amino acids. V was clipped by 1 base and J by 10 bases; unmatched bases: 4. CDR1 and CDR2 from the germline V gene are SGHVS and FQNEAQ.

In this sample, this clonotype turned up once. This chain links TRBV18 with TRBJ2-1; D not resolved. CDR3 length equals 12 residues. CDR1 is KGHSH, CDR2 LQKENI, per germline. V dropped 4 bases and J dropped 8 bases, with 9 bases sitting between them. CDR3 sequence: CASSLTWDEQFF. For the CDR3, the DNA is TGTGCCAGCTCACTAACGTGGGATGAGCAGTTCTTC.

The chain has TRBV12-5 and TRBJ1-3, with 8 bases identical to TRBD1. CDR1 LGHNT and CDR2 FRNRAP come from the germline V gene. V lost 0 bases and J lost 0; bases outside the gene matches: 7. The CDR3 spans 18 residues. CDR3 amino acids: CASGLVPGQVDSGNTIYF. Here the CDR3 DNA reads TGTGCTAGTGGTTTGGTACCGGGACAGGTCGACTCTGGAAACACCATATATTTT. Drawing the rest from reference TRBV12-5 and TRBJ1-3, the complete variable domain is DARVTQTPRHKVTEMGQEVTMRCQPILGHNTVFWYRQTMMQGLELLAYFRNRAPLDDSGMPKDRFSAEMPDATLATLKIQPSEPRDSAVYFCASGLVPGQVDSGNTIYFGEGSWLTVV.

This clonotype was detected only a few times. The V gene is TRBV12-3 or TRBV12-4, the J gene TRBJ2-1, with 10 bases fitting TRBD2. This CDR3 region has 15 residues. J was trimmed by 1 base and V by 6 bases; bases with no gene match: 3. The DNA of the CDR3 is TGTGCCAGCAGACCTAGCGGGAGTTCCTACAATGAGCAGTTCTTC. Protein sequence: CASRPSGSSYNEQFF.

This chain joins TRBV28 and TRBJ1-5; D ambiguous. Germline V gene data show CDR1 as MDHEN and CDR2 as SYDVKM. CDR3 length: 14 amino acids. V was pared by 5 bases and J by 2 bases, with 10 bases between. Here the CDR3 DNA reads TGTGCCAGCAGTCCCTTAGAAGGCAATCAGCCCCAGCATTTT. This codes for CASSPLEGNQPQHF. The full variable domain, completed using reference TRBV28 and TRBJ1-5, is DVKVTQSSRYLVKRTGEKVFLECVQDMDHENMFWYRQDPGLGLRLIYFSYDVKMKEKGDIPEGYSVSREKKERFSLILESASTNQTSMYLCASSPLEGNQPQHFGDGTRLSIL.

This clonotype showed up just once. A read error may account for a junction end that differs from germline. The V and J genes are TRBV5-1 and TRBJ2-1; D tentatively fits TRBD1 or TRBD2 (5 bases each). This CDR3 spans 14 amino acids. CDR1 is SGHRS and CDR2 is YFSETQ in the germline V gene. The CDR3 region is CASSGGVDYDEQFF. For the CDR3, the DNA is TGCGCCAGCAGCGGGGGAGTCGACTACGATGAGCAGTTCTTC.

The rearrangement links TRBV12-3 or TRBV12-4 to TRBJ2-3; D is perhaps TRBD1 or TRBD2 (5 bases each). The CDR3 covers 13 residues. V was cut by 4 bases and J by 2 bases, with 7 bases left in between. Written as DNA, the CDR3 is TGTGCCAGCAGTTGGGACGTCACAGATACGCAGTATTTT. Amino acid sequence: CASSWDVTDTQYF.

This chain links TRBV18 with TRBJ2-1; 9 bases match TRBD2. V gave up 3 bases and J gave up 5 bases; unmatched junction bases: 5. The germline V gene has CDR1 KGHSH and CDR2 LQKENI. This CDR3 spans 15 amino acids. The CDR3 sequence: CASSPEREVDNEQFF. As DNA, the CDR3 is TGTGCCAGCTCACCCGAGCGGGAGGTAGACAATGAGCAGTTCTTC. Filled out from reference TRBV18 and TRBJ2-1, the complete variable domain reads NAGVMQNPRHLVRRRGQEARLRCSPMKGHSHVYWYRQLPEEGLKFMVYLQKENIIDESGMPKERFSAEFPKEGPSILRIQQVVRGDSAAYFCASSPEREVDNEQFFGPGTRLTVL.

V usage is TRBV20-1 and J usage is TRBJ1-5; TRBD1 is a possible D gene (6 bases). Trimming took 3 bases from V and 5 from J, leaving 11 bases between them. The CDR3 spans 13 residues. Germline CDR1 DFQATT, CDR2 SNEGSKA (reference sequence). DNA for the CDR3: TGCAGTGCTAGGAGACAGGACCATCAGCCCCAGCATTTT. This gives the protein CSARRQDHQPQHF.

V and J are TRBV6-2 or TRBV6-3 and TRBJ2-7, with 11 positions matching TRBD1. The length of the CDR3 is 18 residues. CDR1 MNHEY and CDR2 SVGEGT come from the germline V gene. V lost 0 bases and J lost 2; bases outside the gene matches: 9. Written as DNA, the CDR3 is TGTGCCAGCAGTTACTCTAGCGTTGGACAGGGGGCAGCCTACGAGCAGTACTTC. Encoded protein: CASSYSSVGQGAAYEQYF.

The chain has TRBV12-3 or TRBV12-4 and TRBJ1-2; TRBD1 agrees at 7 bases. The trim removed 5 bases at V and 8 bases at J, leaving 5 bases unmatched. CDR3 length: 12 residues. The chain's CDR3 is CASSPTGYGYTF. The CDR3 bases are TGTGCCAGCAGTCCGACAGGGTACGGCTACACCTTC.

The rearrangement uses TRBV12-3 or TRBV12-4 and TRBJ1-5, with D maybe TRBD1 (5 bases). The CDR3 is made up of 17 amino acids. Trimming took off 5 bases at V and 6 bases at J, with 23 bases between the two ends. CDR3 residues: CASSLPVGRVYVQPQHF. The CDR3 coding sequence is TGTGCCAGCAGTCTCCCCGTGGGCAGGGTTTATGTTCAGCCCCAGCATTTT.

On this clonotype: Sequence at one end of the junction differs from germline and may be a read error. This chain uses TRBV27 with TRBJ2-1; D is undetermined. CDR1 is MNHEY and CDR2 is SMNVEV in the germline V gene (reference sequence). This CDR3 region has 11 residues. CDR3 coding DNA: TGTGCCAGCAGTTCCTTCAATGAGCAGTTCTTC. It translates to CASSSFNEQFF.

The rearrangement links TRBV29-1 to TRBJ2-1; unclear D gene. Trimming removed 3 bases from V and 6 bases from J, with 12 bases in between. CDR3 size: 13 residues. The germline V gene has CDR1 SQVTM and CDR2 ANQGSEA. For the CDR3, the DNA is TGCAGCGTTGAGCCCAAGGTGGTCAATGAGCAGTTCTTC. Translation gives CSVEPKVVNEQFF.

The chain links TRBV25-1 to TRBJ2-7; D is perhaps TRBD2 (6 bases). Germline CDR1 MGHDK, CDR2 SYGVNS. The ends were cut back, 4 bases at V and 0 bases at J, with 31 bases in the middle. The length of the CDR3 is 21 residues. In DNA, the CDR3 is TGTGCCAGCAGTGGAATGGGAGTGAATAAGGTATACCGGGACTTCTCCTACGAGCAGTACTTC. It yields the protein CASSGMGVNKVYRDFSYEQYF.

The CDR3 DNA is TGCAGTGCTAGATCTTTATTAAACAGGGACAATGAGCAGTTCTTC. Translation gives CSARSLLNRDNEQFF. The rearrangement uses TRBV20-1 and TRBJ2-1; D is perhaps TRBD1 (6 bases). Germline CDR1 DFQATT, CDR2 SNEGSKA (reference sequence). The CDR3 spans 15 residues. The V end was cut by 2 bases, the J end by 5 bases, with 16 bases between.

The chain combines TRBV3-1 with TRBJ2-2, with D unclear. The CDR3 runs 15 residues. Trimming pared 1 base from V and 6 bases from J, leaving 12 bases between. Germline values: CDR1 LGHDT, CDR2 YNNKEL (reference sequence). This chain's CDR3 is CASSQGETVSGELFF. DNA of the CDR3: TGTGCCAGCAGCCAAGGGGAAACGGTCTCCGGGGAGCTGTTTTTT.

The chain couples TRBV7-9 to TRBJ2-1, with D perhaps given as TRBD1 or TRBD2 (6 bases each). The CDR3 is 18 residues long. Germline CDR1 SEHNR, CDR2 FQNEAQ (reference sequence). Trimming shortened V by 4 bases and J by 4 bases, and 23 bases separated the two germline ends. CDR3 sequence: CASSSNPGASRGYNEQFF. Written as DNA, the CDR3 is TGTGCCAGCAGCTCTAACCCGGGGGCCTCTAGGGGTTACAATGAGCAGTTCTTC.

This chain uses TRBV9 with TRBJ2-7; 9 bases fit TRBD2. The CDR3 sequence is 16 residues long. Germline CDR1 SGDLS, CDR2 YYNGEE. V was clipped by 3 bases and J by 1 base; unmatched bases: 8. CDR3 bases: TGTGCCAGCAGCGGGGCTAGCGGGACGATTTCCTACGAGCAGTACTTC. This encodes CASSGASGTISYEQYF. The complete variable domain, with remaining parts taken from reference TRBV9 and TRBJ2-7, reads DSGVTQTPKHLITATGQRVTLRCSPRSGDLSVYWYQQSLDQGLQFLIQYYNGEERAKGNILERFSAQQFPDLHSELNLSSLELGDSALYFCASSGASGTISYEQYFGPGTRLTVT.

The chain recombines TRBV14 with TRBJ2-6; TRBD1 might be the D (6 bases). Germline CDR1 is SGHDN and CDR2 is FVKESK. This CDR3 region has 18 residues. Trimming removed 3 bases at V and 4 bases at J, with 19 bases between. The CDR3 bases are TGTGCCAGCAGCCAGACAGGACAGATCCTCTCCGGGGCCAACGTCCTGACTTTC. Its translation is CASSQTGQILSGANVLTF.

This chain connects TRBV12-5 to TRBJ2-5; D is unclear. V gave up 10 bases and J gave up 1 base, with 16 bases separating them. The CDR3 runs 14 residues. The germline gives CDR1 LGHNT, CDR2 FRNRAP. The CDR3 reads CATQLGGFQETQYF. The CDR3 region has the DNA TGTGCTACTCAACTTGGTGGGTTCCAAGAGACCCAGTACTTC.

This clonotype was counted a single time. In nucleotides, the CDR3 is TGTGCCAGCAGTCCGGGCCTGCTCGGTGTTGGCTACACCTTC. Translating gives CASSPGLLGVGYTF. The chain recombines TRBV12-3 or TRBV12-4 with TRBJ1-2, with D unclear. The length of the CDR3 is 14 residues. Trimming left V 5 bases short and J 7 bases short, with 17 bases between.

V is TRBV4-1 and J is TRBJ2-1; TRBD2 is a possible D gene (6 bases). The CDR3 loop spans 15 amino acids. V gave up 0 bases and J gave up 6 bases, with 12 bases separating them. From germline, CDR1 is MGHRA and CDR2 YSYEKL. CDR3 nucleotide sequence: TGCGCCAGCAGCCAAGAGGGGGGAGTCCTCAATGAGCAGTTCTTC. Protein sequence: CASSQEGGVLNEQFF.

This chain links TRBV5-1 with TRBJ1-5; D remains ambiguous. This CDR3 spans 13 amino acids. The V and J ends lost 4 bases and 5 bases respectively, with 10 bases between them. In germline, CDR1 is SGHRS, CDR2 YFSETQ. The CDR3 sequence is CASSPFMYQPQHF. The CDR3 nucleotides read TGCGCCAGCAGCCCTTTCATGTATCAGCCCCAGCATTTT. The variable domain in full, with the rest retrieved from reference TRBV5-1 and TRBJ1-5, is KAGVTQTPRYLIKTRGQQVTLSCSPISGHRSVSWYQQTPGQGLQFLFEYFSETQRNKGNFPGRFSGRQFSNSRSEMNVSTLELGDSALYLCASSPFMYQPQHFGDGTRLSIL.

Here the CDR3 DNA reads TGTGCCAGCAGTTTTTTGCGGGACGAAGATGAGCAGTTCTTC. It translates to CASSFLRDEDEQFF. This rearrangement joins TRBV12-3 or TRBV12-4 to TRBJ2-1, with D possibly being TRBD2 (6 bases). The CDR3 is 14 residues long. V lost 3 bases and J lost 8, with 14 bases in between.

The rearrangement links TRBV12-3 or TRBV12-4 to TRBJ2-7; TRBD1 might be the D (6 bases). Trimming pared 3 bases from V and 3 bases from J, leaving 15 bases between. This CDR3 comprises 15 residues. The CDR3 DNA reads TGTGCCAGCAGTTTCCCCGGCCAGGGGATCTACGAGCAGTACTTC. Its protein product is CASSFPGQGIYEQYF.

This clonotype was observed once. The chain links TRBV19 to TRBJ2-1; TRBD2 aligns across 7 bases. CDR3 length: 15 residues. Germline V CDR1 and CDR2: LNHDA, SQIVND (reference sequence). Trimming at V came to 1 base and at J to 2 bases, leaving 2 bases not matched to a gene. In DNA, the CDR3 is TGTGCCAGTAGTATAGTTCTAGCGGCCTACAATGAGCAGTTCTTC. Protein product: CASSIVLAAYNEQFF.

V usage is TRBV12-3 or TRBV12-4 and J usage is TRBJ1-1; no clear D gene. V was trimmed by 5 bases and J by 1 base, leaving 2 bases between them. The length of the CDR3 is 11 residues. Written as DNA, the CDR3 is TGTGCCAGCAGTGCGAACACTGAAGCTTTCTTT. Its translation: CASSANTEAFF.

This chain connects TRBV13 to TRBJ1-2, with 9 bases aligning to TRBD1. This CDR3 has 15 residues. Germline CDR1 reads PRHDT; CDR2 reads FYEKMQ (reference sequence). The V segment lost 4 bases and the J segment 0 bases; nucleotides outside the gene matches: 3. CDR3 protein: CASSSGQGANYGYTF. The DNA for the CDR3 is TGTGCCAGCAGCTCGGGACAGGGAGCTAACTATGGCTACACCTTC.

This clonotype was detected only a few times. This sequence joins TRBV4-1 and TRBJ1-1, with a tentative D call TRBD1 (5 bases). The ends were cut back, 3 bases at V and 6 bases at J, with 8 bases in the middle. The CDR3 runs 12 residues. The germline gives CDR1 MGHRA, CDR2 YSYEKL. The CDR3 region is CASSQGGSEAFF. The CDR3 DNA reads TGCGCCAGCAGCCAGGGGGGATCTGAAGCTTTCTTT.